The clone carrying this T cell receptor (beta chain) has only a few counts. The source of the sample is a study of immune characterization of retroperitoneal liposarcoma. TCRdb fed the PCR reads into MiXCR, producing one record per CDR3 protein. The table lists some 1,500 distinct CDR3 sequences, over 35% of them singletons. Trimming took 8 bases from V and 5 from J, leaving 13 bases between them. Germline V gene lookup returns CDR1 MNHNS and CDR2 SASEGT. The CDR3 consists of 13 residues. The sequenced material came from tumor tissue. The origin of this receptor is a male donor with retroperitoneal liposarcoma. The chain employs TRBV6-1 and TRBJ2-1; possibly TRBD1 for D (5 bases). This CDR3 is CASGSGPHNEQFF. The CDR3 DNA reads TGTGCCAGCGGATCAGGGCCACACAATGAGCAGTTCTTC.